The T cell receptor (beta chain) described here comes from a study of T cell clones after liver transplantation. Study-wide context: A pre-transplant mixed lymphocyte reaction with TCRbeta sequencing defined graft-donor-reactive clones followed in post-transplant blood. Subjects received no induction therapy and standard immunosuppression until randomization at 12-24 months post-transplant.

Produced via immunoSEQ multiplex PCR; TCRdb's table is partial and in-frame only. The data hold some 7,900 clones, with approximately 80% observed a single time. Per germline, CDR1 SEHNR and CDR2 FQNEAQ (reference sequence). V shed 4 bases and J shed 2 bases, with 10 bases lying between them. The CDR3 is 14 amino acids. The starting material was CD8+ T cells from blood, obtained before liver transplant. The chain is built from TRBV7-9 and TRBJ2-3; TRBD1 is a possible D gene (5 bases). This TCR came from a human donor who received a liver transplant. The CDR3, as DNA: TGTGCCAGCAGCTCGACAGTTTACACAGATACGCAGTATTTT. Amino acids: CASSSTVYTDTQYF. Drawing the rest from reference TRBV7-9 and TRBJ2-3, the complete variable domain is DTGVSQNPRHKITKRGQNVTFRCDPISEHNRLYWYRQTLGQGPEFLTYFQNEAQLEKSRLLSDRFSAERPKGSFSTLEIQRTEQGDSAMYLCASSSTVYTDTQYFGPGTRLTVL.